This T cell receptor beta chain appears in the sequencing data of a study of blood T cell repertoires in COVID-19. The CDR3 covers 14 residues. V lost 3 bases and J lost 4, with 10 bases in between. From germline, CDR1 is LNHDA and CDR2 SQIVND (reference sequence). In the study's own analysis: Nucleated cell number was recorded as an estimate derived from reference gene primer amplification. Sequencing used immunoSEQ multiplex PCR; TCRdb keeps in-frame clones, though not all of them. V and J calls plus clone size are reproduced from that table; the DNA served to infer D and trimming. This sample has about 41,000 clones, with nearly 90% found just once.

Input material: peripheral blood. The V gene is TRBV19, the J gene TRBJ1-5; D call uncertain. This receptor was identified in a man aged 55 to 70 with acute or convalescent COVID-19. The CDR3 sequence: CASSISQRNQPQHF. In nucleotides, the CDR3 is TGTGCCAGTAGTATCAGCCAGAGGAATCAGCCCCAGCATTTT.